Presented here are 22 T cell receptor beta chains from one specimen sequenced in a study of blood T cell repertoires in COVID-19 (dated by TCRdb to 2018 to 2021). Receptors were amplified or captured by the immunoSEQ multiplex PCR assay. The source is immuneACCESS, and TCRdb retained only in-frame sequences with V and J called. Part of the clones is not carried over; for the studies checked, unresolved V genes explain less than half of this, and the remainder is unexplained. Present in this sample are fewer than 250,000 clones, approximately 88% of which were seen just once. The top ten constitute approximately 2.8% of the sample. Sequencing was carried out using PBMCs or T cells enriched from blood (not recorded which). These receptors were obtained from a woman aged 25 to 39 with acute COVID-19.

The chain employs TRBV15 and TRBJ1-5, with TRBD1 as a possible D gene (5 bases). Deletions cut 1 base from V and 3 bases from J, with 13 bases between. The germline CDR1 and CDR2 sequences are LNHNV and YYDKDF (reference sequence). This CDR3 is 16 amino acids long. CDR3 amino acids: CATSRGVGGNNQPQHF. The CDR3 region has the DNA TGTGCCACCAGCAGAGGGGTCGGGGGAAACAATCAGCCCCAGCATTTT.

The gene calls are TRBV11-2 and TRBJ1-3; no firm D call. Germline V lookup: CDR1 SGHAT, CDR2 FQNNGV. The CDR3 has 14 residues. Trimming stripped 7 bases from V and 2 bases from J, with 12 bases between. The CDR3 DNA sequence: TGTGCCAGCAAGGCGGGAAGAACTGGAAACACCATATATTTT. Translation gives CASKAGRTGNTIYF.

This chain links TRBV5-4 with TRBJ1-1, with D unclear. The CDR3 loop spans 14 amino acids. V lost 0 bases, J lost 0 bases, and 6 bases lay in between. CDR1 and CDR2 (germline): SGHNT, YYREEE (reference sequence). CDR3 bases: TGTGCCAGCAGCTTGGCCGTTATGAACACTGAAGCTTTCTTT. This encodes CASSLAVMNTEAFF. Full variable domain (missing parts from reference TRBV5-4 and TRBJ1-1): ETGVTQSPTHLIKTRGQQVTLRCSSQSGHNTVSWYQQALGQGPQFIFQYYREEENGRGNFPPRFSGLQFPNYSSELNVNALELDDSALYLCASSLAVMNTEAFFGQGTRLTVV.

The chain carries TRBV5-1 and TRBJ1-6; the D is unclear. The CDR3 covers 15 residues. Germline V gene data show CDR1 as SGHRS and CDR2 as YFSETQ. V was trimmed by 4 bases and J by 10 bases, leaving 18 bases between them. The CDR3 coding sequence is TGCGCCAGCAGCCCATCCCTAGAAAGTGGGTCACCCCTCCACTTT. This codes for CASSPSLESGSPLHF. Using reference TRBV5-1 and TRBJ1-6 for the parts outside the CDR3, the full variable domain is KAGVTQTPRYLIKTRGQQVTLSCSPISGHRSVSWYQQTPGQGLQFLFEYFSETQRNKGNFPGRFSGRQFSNSRSEMNVSTLELGDSALYLCASSPSLESGSPLHFGNGTRLTVT.

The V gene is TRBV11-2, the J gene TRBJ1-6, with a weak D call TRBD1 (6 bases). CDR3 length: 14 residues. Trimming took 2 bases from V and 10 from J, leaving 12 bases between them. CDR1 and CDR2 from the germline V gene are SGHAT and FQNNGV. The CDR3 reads CASSLSPDSSPLHF. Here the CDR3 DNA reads TGTGCCAGCAGCTTATCGCCGGACAGCTCACCCCTCCACTTT.

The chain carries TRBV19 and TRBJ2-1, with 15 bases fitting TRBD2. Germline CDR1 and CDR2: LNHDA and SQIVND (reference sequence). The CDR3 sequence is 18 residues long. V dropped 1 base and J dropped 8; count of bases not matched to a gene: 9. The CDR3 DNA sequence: TGTGCCAGTAGTATAGCCAAGGGACTAGCGGGGGGCGGGGATGAGCAGTTCTTC. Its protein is CASSIAKGLAGGGDEQFF.

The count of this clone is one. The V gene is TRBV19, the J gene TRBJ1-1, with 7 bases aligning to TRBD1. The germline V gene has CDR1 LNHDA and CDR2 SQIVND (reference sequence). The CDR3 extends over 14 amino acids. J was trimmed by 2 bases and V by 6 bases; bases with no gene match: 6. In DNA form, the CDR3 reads TGTGCCAGTAGGCCTACAGGGGAAAACACTGAAGCTTTCTTT. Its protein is CASRPTGENTEAFF.

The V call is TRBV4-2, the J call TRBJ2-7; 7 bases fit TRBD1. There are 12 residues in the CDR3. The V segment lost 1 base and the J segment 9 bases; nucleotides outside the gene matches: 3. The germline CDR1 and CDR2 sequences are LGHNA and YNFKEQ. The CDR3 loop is CASSQGDRGQYF. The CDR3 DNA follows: TGTGCCAGCAGCCAAGGGGACAGAGGGCAGTACTTC.

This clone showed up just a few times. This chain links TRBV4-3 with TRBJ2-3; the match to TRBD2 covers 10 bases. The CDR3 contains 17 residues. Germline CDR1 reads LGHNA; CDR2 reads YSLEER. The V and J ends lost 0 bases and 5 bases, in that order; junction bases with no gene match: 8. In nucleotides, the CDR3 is TGCGCCAGCAGCCAAGATAAAGCGGGGGGGCCTGGAGATACGCAGTATTTT. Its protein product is CASSQDKAGGPGDTQYF.

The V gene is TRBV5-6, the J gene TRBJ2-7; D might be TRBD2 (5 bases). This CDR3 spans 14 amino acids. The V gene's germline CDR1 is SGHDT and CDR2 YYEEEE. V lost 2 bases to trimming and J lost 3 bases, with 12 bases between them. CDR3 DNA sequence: TGTGCCAGCAGCTTAGGCCCCGGAGGCTACGAGCAGTACTTC. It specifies CASSLGPGGYEQYF.

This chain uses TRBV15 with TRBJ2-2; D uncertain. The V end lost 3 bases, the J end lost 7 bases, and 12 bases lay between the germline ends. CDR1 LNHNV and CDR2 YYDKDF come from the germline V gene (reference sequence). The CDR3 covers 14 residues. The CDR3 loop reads CATSRSTAYGELFF. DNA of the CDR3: TGTGCCACCAGCAGGAGTACTGCCTACGGGGAGCTGTTTTTT.

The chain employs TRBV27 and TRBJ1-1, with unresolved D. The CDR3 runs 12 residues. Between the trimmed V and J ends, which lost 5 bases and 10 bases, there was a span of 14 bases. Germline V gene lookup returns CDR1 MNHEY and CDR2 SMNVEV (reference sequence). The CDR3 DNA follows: TGTGCCAGCAGTCCTCGGCTAGGATTAGCTTTCTTT. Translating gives CASSPRLGLAFF.

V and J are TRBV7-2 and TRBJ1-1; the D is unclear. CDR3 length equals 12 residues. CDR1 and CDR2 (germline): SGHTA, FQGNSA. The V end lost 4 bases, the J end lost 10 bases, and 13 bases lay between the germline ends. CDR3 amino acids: CASSSTIVGAFF. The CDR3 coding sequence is TGTGCCAGCAGCTCCACAATTGTTGGAGCTTTCTTT.

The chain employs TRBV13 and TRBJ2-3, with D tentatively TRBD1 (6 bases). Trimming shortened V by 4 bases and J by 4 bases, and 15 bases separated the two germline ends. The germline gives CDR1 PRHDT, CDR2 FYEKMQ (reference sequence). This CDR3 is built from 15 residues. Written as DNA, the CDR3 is TGTGCCAGCAGCTCCGGACAGACATCCTCAGATACGCAGTATTTT. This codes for CASSSGQTSSDTQYF.

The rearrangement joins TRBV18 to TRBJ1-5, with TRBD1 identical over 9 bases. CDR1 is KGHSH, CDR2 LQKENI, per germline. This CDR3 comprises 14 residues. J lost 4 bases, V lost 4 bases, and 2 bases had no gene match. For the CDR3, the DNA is TGTGCCAGCTCACTCGGGACAGGGAATCAGCCCCAGCATTTT. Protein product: CASSLGTGNQPQHF.

The CDR3: CAISESNGGEAFF. CDR3 nucleotides: TGTGCCATCAGTGAGTCGAACGGGGGTGAAGCTTTCTTT. The V gene is TRBV10-3, the J gene TRBJ1-1, with a weak D call TRBD1 (5 bases). CDR1 and CDR2 from the germline V gene are ENHRY and SYGVKD. Trimming removed 0 bases from V and 7 bases from J, with 9 bases in between. CDR3 length: 13 amino acids.

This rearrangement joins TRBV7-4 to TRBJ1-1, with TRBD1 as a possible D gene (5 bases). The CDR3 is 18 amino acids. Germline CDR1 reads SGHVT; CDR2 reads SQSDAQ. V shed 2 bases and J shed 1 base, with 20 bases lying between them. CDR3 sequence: CASSLRRGRFDGNTEAFF. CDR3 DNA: TGTGCCAGCAGCTTACGTAGGGGCCGGTTTGACGGGAACACTGAAGCTTTCTTT.

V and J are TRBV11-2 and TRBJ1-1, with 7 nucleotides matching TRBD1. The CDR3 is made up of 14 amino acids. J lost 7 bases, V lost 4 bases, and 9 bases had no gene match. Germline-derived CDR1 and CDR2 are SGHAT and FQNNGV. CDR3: CASSSRQGRDEAFF. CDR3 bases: TGTGCCAGCAGCTCTAGACAGGGAAGGGATGAAGCTTTCTTT.

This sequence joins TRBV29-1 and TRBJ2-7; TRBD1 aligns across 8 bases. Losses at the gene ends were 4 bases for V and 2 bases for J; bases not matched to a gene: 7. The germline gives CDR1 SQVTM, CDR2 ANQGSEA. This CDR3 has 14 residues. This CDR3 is CSVGGYRGAYEQYF. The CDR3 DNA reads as TGCAGCGTTGGGGGTTACAGGGGGGCCTACGAGCAGTACTTC.

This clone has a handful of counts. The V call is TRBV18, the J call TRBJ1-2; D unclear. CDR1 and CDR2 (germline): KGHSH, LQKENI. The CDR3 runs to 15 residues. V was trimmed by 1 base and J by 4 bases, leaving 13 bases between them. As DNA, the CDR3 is TGTGCCAGCTCACCACAGAACCGGGGTCTCTATGGCTACACCTTC. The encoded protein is CASSPQNRGLYGYTF.

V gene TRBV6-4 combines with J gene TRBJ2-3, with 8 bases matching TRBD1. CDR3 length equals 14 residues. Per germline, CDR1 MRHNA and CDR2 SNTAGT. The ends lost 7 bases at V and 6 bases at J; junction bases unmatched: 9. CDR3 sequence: CASKGPGGMDTQYF. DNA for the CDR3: TGTGCCAGCAAGGGGCCAGGGGGCATGGATACGCAGTATTTT.

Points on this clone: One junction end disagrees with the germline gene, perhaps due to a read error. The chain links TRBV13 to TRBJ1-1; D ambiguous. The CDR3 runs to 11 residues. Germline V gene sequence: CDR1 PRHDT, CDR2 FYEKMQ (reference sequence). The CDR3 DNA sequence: TGTGCCAGCAGATTGCTAGAATCTCTCCTGTTT. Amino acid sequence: CASRLLESLLF.